Sequencing of this TCR beta chain was carried out in a study of T cell changes during pregnancy in multiple sclerosis. Produced via immunoSEQ multiplex PCR; TCRdb's table is partial and in-frame only. The sample contains around 95,000 clones, 92% of which appear only once. The CDR3 runs to 13 residues. The germline gives CDR1 SGHTA, CDR2 FQGNSA. Trimming took off 3 bases at V and 0 bases at J, with 5 bases between the two ends. The TCR originated in a female donor with multiple sclerosis, enrolled in a pregnancy study. This chain uses TRBV7-2 with TRBJ1-1; the D is unclear. Sequenced here: peripheral blood, sampled after pregnancy. CDR3 sequence: CASSFRVNTEAFF. Written as DNA, the CDR3 is TGTGCCAGCAGCTTTCGGGTGAACACTGAAGCTTTCTTT.